This entry is about one TCR beta chain. Antigen: not known. Germline-derived CDR1 and CDR2 are SGHAT and FQNNGV. V was pared by 5 bases and J by 4 bases, with 17 bases between. The CDR3 is 16 residues long. Time point in this sample: baseline pretreatment blood. Treatment in this sample: 15 Gy SBRT to primary tumor, nephrectomy 4 weeks later. After SBRT, blood was collected at 2 and 4 weeks, plus baseline. This sample is drawn from a study of radiation and T cells in renal cell carcinoma. The overall study: Nephrectomy followed 15 Gy stereotactic body radiation by 4 weeks.

Only in-frame clones appear in the TCRdb table, and some are missing; sequencing was by immunoSEQ multiplex PCR. Seen here are approximately 120,000 clones, around 83% observed once, and the top ten hold approximately 3%. Study outcomes and limitations: Top tumor clonotypes rose in blood 2 weeks post-radiation, then contracted. No pretreatment tumor biopsies were available for baseline clonotypes.

This sequence originates from a woman aged 60-70 years with renal cell carcinoma. The chain links TRBV11-2 to TRBJ2-2, with D hard to call. Material: blood, obtained from a patient whose treatment included radiotherapy and nephrectomy. The CDR3 protein is CASSVNSAIFTGELFF. CDR3 in DNA: TGTGCCAGCAGCGTCAACAGCGCAATATTCACCGGGGAGCTGTTTTTT.